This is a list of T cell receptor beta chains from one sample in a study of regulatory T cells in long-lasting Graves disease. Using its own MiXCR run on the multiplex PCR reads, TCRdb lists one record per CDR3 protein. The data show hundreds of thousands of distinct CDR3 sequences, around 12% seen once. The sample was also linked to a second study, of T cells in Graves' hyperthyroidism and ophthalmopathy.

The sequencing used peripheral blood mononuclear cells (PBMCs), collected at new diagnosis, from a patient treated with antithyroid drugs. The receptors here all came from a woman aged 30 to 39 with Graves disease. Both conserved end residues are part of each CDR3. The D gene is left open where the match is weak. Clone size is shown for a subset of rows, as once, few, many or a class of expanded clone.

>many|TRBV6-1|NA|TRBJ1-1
CASSLHRGATEAFF
TGTGCCAGCAGCCTCCATCGCGGCGCCACTGAAGCTTTCTTT
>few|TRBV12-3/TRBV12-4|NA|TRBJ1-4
CASSLAGLKLFF
TGTGCCAGCAGTTTGGCAGGGCTGAAACTGTTTTTT
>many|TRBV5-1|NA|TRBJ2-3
CASSNQAGTTDTQYF
TGCGCCAGCAGTAACCAAGCCGGGACCACAGATACGCAGTATTTT
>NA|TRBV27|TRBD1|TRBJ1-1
CASKQGQGVRNTEAFF
TGTGCCAGCAAGCAAGGACAGGGGGTGAGGAACACTGAAGCTTTCTTT
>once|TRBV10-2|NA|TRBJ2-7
CASSNVRGNSYEQYF
TGCGCCAGCAGTAACGTACGGGGAAACTCCTACGAGCAGTACTTC
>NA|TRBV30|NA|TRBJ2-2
CAWTRNRNTGELFF
TGTGCCTGGACCCGGAATCGGAACACCGGGGAGCTGTTTTTT
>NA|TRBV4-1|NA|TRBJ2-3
CASRGRGISTDTQYF
TGCGCCAGCAGAGGTCGGGGAATAAGCACAGATACGCAGTATTTT
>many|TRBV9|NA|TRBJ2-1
CASSVGGAGSNEQFF
TGTGCCAGCAGCGTAGGGGGGGCTGGGTCCAATGAGCAGTTCTTC
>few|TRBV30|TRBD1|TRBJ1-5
CAWSVQGQGRPQHF
TGTGCCTGGAGTGTACAGGGACAGGGGAGGCCCCAGCATTTT
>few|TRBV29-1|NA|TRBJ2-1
CSVGTDYSYNEQFF
TGCAGCGTTGGGACCGATTACTCCTACAATGAGCAGTTCTTC
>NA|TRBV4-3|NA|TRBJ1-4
CASSPRDILSATNEKLFF
TGCGCCAGCAGCCCGAGGGACATCCTCTCTGCAACTAATGAAAAACTGTTTTTT
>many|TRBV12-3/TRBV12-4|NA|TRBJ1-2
CASSYETGYGYTF
TGTGCCAGCAGTTACGAAACAGGATATGGCTACACCTTC
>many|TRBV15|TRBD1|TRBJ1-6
CATRLDRANSPLHF
TGTGCCACCCGTCTGGACAGGGCGAATTCACCCCTCCACTTT
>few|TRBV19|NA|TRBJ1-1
CASRIQGNPEAFF
TGTGCCAGTAGGATCCAGGGGAACCCTGAAGCTTTCTTT
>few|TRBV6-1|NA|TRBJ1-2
CASSGAKGVNTF
TGTGCCAGCAGTGGAGCAAAGGGGGTGAACACCTTC
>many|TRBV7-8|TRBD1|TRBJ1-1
CASTLQGAHTEAFF
TGTGCCAGCACATTACAGGGGGCGCACACTGAAGCTTTCTTT
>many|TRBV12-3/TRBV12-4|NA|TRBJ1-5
CASSLAPGYSNQPQHF
TGTGCCAGCAGTTTAGCGCCGGGATATAGCAATCAGCCCCAGCATTTT
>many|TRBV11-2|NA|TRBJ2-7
CASSLAEVSSIYEQYF
TGTGCCAGCAGCTTAGCTGAGGTTTCGTCCATCTACGAGCAGTACTTC
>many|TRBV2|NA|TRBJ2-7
CASRPTLRGRHEQYF
TGTGCCAGCAGACCCACTCTCCGGGGTCGGCACGAGCAGTACTTC
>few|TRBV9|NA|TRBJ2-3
CASTRTSTDTQYF
TGTGCCAGCACTAGGACGAGCACAGATACGCAGTATTTT
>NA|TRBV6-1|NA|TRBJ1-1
CASSRVVGTEAFF
TGTGCCAGCAGCCGTGTGGTGGGCACTGAAGCTTTCTTT
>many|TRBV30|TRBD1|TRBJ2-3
CAWSGGTGDTDTQYF
TGTGCCTGGAGTGGGGGGACAGGGGACACAGATACGCAGTATTTT
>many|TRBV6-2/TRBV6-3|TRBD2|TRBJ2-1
CASSYYGTSGSYEQFF
TGTGCCAGCAGTTATTACGGGACTAGCGGGAGTTATGAGCAGTTCTTC
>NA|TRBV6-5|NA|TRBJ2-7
CASSSSRWGAYYEQYF
TGTGCCAGCAGTTCTAGCAGGTGGGGGGCTTACTACGAGCAGTACTTC
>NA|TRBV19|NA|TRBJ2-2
CASSMWTGTGNTGELFF
TGTGCCAGTAGTATGTGGACCGGTACAGGGAACACCGGGGAGCTGTTTTTT